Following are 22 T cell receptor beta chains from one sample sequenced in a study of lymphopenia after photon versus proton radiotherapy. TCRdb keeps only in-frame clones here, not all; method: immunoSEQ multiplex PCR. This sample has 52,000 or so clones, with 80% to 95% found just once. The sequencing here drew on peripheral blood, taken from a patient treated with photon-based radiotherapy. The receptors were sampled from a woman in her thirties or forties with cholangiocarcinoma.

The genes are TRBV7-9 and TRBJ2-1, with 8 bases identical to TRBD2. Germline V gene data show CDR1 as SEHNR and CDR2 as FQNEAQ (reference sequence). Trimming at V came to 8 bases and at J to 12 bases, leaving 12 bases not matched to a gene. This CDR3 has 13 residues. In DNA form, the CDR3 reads TGTGCCAGCGAAAAGCTTTCTAGCGGGTCGCAGTTCTTC. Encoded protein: CASEKLSSGSQFF.

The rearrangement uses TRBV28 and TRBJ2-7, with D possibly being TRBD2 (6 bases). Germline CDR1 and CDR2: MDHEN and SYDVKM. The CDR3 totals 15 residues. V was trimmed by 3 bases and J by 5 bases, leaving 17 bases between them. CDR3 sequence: CASSFPPEGRNEQYF. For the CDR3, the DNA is TGTGCCAGCAGTTTCCCCCCGGAGGGCCGTAACGAGCAGTACTTC. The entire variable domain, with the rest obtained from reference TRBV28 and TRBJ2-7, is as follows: DVKVTQSSRYLVKRTGEKVFLECVQDMDHENMFWYRQDPGLGLRLIYFSYDVKMKEKGDIPEGYSVSREKKERFSLILESASTNQTSMYLCASSFPPEGRNEQYFGPGTRLTVT.

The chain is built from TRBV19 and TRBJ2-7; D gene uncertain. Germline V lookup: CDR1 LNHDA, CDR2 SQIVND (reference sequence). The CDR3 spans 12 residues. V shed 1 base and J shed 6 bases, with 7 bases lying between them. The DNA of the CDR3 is TGTGCCAGTAGTATAGGAGCGCGCGAGCAGTACTTC. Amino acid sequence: CASSIGAREQYF. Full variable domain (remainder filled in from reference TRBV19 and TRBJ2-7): DGGITQSPKYLFRKEGQNVTLSCEQNLNHDAMYWYRQDPGQGLRLIYYSQIVNDFQKGDIAEGYSVSREKKESFPLTVTSAQKNPTAFYLCASSIGAREQYFGPGTRLTVT.

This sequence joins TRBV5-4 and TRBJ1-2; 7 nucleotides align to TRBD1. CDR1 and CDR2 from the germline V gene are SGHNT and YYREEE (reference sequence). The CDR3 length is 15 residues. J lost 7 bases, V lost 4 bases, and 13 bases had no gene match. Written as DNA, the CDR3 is TGTGCCAGCAGCGCCCCGGGACAGCTAGCAGGTGGCTACACCTTC. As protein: CASSAPGQLAGGYTF.

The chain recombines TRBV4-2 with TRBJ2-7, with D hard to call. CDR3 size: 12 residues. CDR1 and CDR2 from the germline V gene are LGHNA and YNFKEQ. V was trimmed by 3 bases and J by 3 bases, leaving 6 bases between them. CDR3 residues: CASSHPDYEQYF. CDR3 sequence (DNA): TGTGCCAGCAGCCACCCCGACTACGAGCAGTACTTC.

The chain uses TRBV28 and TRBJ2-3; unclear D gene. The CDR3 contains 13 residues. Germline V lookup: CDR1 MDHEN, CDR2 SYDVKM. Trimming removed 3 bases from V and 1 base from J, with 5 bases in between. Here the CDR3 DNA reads TGTGCCAGCAGTTTGGAGCGCACAGATACGCAGTATTTT. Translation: CASSLERTDTQYF.

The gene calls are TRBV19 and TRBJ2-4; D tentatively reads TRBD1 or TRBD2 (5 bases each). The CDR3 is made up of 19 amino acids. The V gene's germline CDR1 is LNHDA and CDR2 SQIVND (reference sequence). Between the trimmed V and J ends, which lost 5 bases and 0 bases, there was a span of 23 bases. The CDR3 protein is CASSPRGPPADLAKNIQYF. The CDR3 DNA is TGTGCCAGTAGTCCTAGGGGACCTCCTGCCGATTTAGCCAAAAACATTCAGTACTTC.

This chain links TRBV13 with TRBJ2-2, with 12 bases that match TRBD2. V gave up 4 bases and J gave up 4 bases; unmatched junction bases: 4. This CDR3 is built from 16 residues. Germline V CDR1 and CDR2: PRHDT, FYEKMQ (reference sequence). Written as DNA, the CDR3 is TGTGCCAGCAGCTCTACACTAGCGGGAGGCACCGGGGAGCTGTTTTTT. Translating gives CASSSTLAGGTGELFF.

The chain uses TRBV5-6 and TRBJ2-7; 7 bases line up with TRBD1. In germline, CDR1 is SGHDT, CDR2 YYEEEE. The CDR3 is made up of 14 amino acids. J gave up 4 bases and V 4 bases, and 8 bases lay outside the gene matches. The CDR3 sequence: CASSRDRVWYEQYF. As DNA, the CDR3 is TGTGCCAGCAGCCGAGACAGGGTTTGGTACGAGCAGTACTTC. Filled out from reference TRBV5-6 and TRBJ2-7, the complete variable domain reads DAGVTQSPTHLIKTRGQQVTLRCSPKSGHDTVSWYQQALGQGPQFIFQYYEEEERQRGNFPDRFSGHQFPNYSSELNVNALLLGDSALYLCASSRDRVWYEQYFGPGTRLTVT.

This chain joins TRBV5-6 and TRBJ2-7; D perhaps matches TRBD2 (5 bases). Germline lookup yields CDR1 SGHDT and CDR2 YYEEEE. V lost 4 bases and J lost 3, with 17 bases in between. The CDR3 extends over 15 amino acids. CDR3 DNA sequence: TGTGCCAGCAGCGCCGAGGGTGTTGGGCTCTACGAGCAGTACTTC. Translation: CASSAEGVGLYEQYF.

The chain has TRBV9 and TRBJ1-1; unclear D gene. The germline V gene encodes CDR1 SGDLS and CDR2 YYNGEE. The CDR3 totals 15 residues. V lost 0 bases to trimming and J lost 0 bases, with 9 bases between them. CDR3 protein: CASSVAKQMNTEAFF. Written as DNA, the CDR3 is TGTGCCAGCAGCGTAGCTAAACAGATGAACACTGAAGCTTTCTTT.

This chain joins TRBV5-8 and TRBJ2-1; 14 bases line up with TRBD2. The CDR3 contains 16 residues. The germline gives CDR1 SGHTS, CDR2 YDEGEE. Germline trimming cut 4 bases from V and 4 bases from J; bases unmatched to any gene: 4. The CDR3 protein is CASSPRLAGGYNEQFF. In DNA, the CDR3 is TGTGCCAGCAGCCCCCGACTAGCGGGAGGGTACAATGAGCAGTTCTTC.

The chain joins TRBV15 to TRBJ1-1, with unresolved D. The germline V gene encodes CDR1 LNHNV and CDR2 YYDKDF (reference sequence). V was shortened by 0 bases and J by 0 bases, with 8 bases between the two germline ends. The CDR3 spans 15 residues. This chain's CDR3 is CATSRENWLNTEAFF. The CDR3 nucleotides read TGTGCCACCAGCAGAGAGAACTGGCTGAACACTGAAGCTTTCTTT.

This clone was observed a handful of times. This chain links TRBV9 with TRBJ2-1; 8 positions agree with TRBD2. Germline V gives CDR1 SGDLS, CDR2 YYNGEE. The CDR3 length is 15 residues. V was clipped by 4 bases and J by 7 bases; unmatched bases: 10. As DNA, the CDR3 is TGTGCCAGCAGCCCCCGCGCGGGGGGTGGGAATGAGCAGTTCTTC. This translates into CASSPRAGGGNEQFF. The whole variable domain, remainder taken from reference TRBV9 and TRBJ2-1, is DSGVTQTPKHLITATGQRVTLRCSPRSGDLSVYWYQQSLDQGLQFLIQYYNGEERAKGNILERFSAQQFPDLHSELNLSSLELGDSALYFCASSPRAGGGNEQFFGPGTRLTVL.

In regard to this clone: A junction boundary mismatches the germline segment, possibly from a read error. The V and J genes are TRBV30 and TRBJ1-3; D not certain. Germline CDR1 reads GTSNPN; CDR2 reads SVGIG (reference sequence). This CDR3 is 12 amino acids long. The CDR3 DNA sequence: TGTGCCTGGAGTGTCGGTGGAGACACCATATATTTT. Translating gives CAWSVGGDTIYF.

Written as DNA, the CDR3 is TGTGCCAGCAGCCAGATAGCGGGATTCGATACGCAGTATTTT. Translated: CASSQIAGFDTQYF. The J gene is TRBJ2-3, the V gene TRBV7-2, with 8 bases that match TRBD2. Germline-derived CDR1 and CDR2 are SGHTA and FQGNSA. This CDR3 spans 14 amino acids. V gave up 5 bases and J gave up 6 bases; unmatched junction bases: 7.

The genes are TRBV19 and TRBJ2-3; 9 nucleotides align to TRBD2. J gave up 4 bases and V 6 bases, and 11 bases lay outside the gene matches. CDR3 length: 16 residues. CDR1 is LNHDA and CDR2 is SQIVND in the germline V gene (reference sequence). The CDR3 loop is CASSMGPSGKADTQYF. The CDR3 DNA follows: TGTGCCAGTAGCATGGGTCCTAGCGGGAAAGCAGATACGCAGTATTTT.

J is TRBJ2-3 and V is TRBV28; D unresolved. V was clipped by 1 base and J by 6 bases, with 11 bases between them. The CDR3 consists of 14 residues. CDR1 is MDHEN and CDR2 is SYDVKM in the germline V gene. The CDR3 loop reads CASSLSPWADTQYF. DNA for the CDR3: TGTGCCAGCAGTTTATCCCCCTGGGCGGATACGCAGTATTTT.

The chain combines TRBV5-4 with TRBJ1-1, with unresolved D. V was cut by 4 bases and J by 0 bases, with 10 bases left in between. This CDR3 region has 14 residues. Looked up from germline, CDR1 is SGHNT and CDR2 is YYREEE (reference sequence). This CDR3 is CASSIPPLNTEAFF. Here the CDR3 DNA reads TGTGCCAGCAGCATTCCGCCCCTGAACACTGAAGCTTTCTTT.

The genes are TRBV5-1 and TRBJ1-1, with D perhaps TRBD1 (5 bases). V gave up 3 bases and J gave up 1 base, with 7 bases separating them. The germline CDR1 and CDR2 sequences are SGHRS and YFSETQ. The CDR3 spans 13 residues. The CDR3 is CASSSQANTEAFF. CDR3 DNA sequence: TGCGCCAGCAGCTCACAGGCGAACACTGAAGCTTTCTTT.

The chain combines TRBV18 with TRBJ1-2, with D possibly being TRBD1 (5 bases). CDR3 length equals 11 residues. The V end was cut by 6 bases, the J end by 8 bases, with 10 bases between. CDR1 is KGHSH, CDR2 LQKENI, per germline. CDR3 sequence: CASSAGGGYTF. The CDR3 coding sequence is TGTGCCAGCTCGGCGGGGGGAGGCTACACCTTC.

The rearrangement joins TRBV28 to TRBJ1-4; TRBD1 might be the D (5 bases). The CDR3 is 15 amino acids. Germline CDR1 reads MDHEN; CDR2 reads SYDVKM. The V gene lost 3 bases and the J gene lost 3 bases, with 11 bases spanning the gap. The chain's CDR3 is CASSFPGGSNEKLFF. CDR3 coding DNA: TGTGCCAGCAGTTTTCCCGGGGGTTCTAATGAAAAACTGTTTTTT.